These 13 T cell receptor beta chains share one sample of origin, sequenced in a study of blood T cell repertoires in COVID-19. The repertoire was sequenced with immunoSEQ multiplex PCR; TCRdb's copy has only in-frame clones and lacks some. The sample includes approximately 140,000 clones, around 88% seen only once; the top ten take about 1.5%. Specimen: peripheral blood. The source of these receptors is a woman aged 60-75 years with acute or convalescent COVID-19.

The chain has TRBV2 and TRBJ2-3; a possible D gene is TRBD2 (5 bases). The V gene's germline CDR1 is SNHLY and CDR2 FYNNEI. V was pared by 6 bases and J by 4 bases, with 5 bases between. The CDR3 covers 11 residues. The CDR3 spells CASSGADTQYF. Written as DNA, the CDR3 is TGTGCCAGCAGCGGGGCAGATACGCAGTATTTT.

The rearrangement uses TRBV5-6 and TRBJ1-5; D gene uncertain. This CDR3 has 15 residues. Germline assignment: CDR1 SGHDT and CDR2 YYEEEE. Trimming pared 2 bases from V and 3 bases from J, leaving 12 bases between. CDR3 nucleotide sequence: TGTGCCAGCAGCTTCACCGGTCCGTTCAATCAGCCCCAGCATTTT. Amino acid sequence: CASSFTGPFNQPQHF. The full variable domain, completed using reference TRBV5-6 and TRBJ1-5, is DAGVTQSPTHLIKTRGQQVTLRCSPKSGHDTVSWYQQALGQGPQFIFQYYEEEERQRGNFPDRFSGHQFPNYSSELNVNALLLGDSALYLCASSFTGPFNQPQHFGDGTRLSIL.

This clone was counted between two and nine times. This chain connects TRBV24-1 to TRBJ1-2, with D possibly matching TRBD1 (6 bases). The V gene lost 4 bases and the J gene lost 4 bases, with 21 bases spanning the gap. The CDR3 runs to 17 residues. The germline CDR1 and CDR2 sequences are KGHDR and SFDVKD. The CDR3 nucleotides read TGTGCCACCAGTGACCCCGGGGGGGCCGGTGGGAGCTATGGCTACACCTTC. Protein: CATSDPGGAGGSYGYTF.

This sequence joins TRBV28 and TRBJ1-2; TRBD1 aligns across 11 bases. CDR3 length equals 14 residues. Looked up from germline, CDR1 is MDHEN and CDR2 is SYDVKM. V shed 6 bases, J shed 4 bases, and the junction held 4 bases outside the gene matches. The CDR3 coding sequence is TGTGCCAGCAGGGGGACAGGGGGATTCTATGGCTACACCTTC. It encodes CASRGTGGFYGYTF.

V gene TRBV9 combines with J gene TRBJ2-7, with TRBD2 identical over 12 bases. The CDR3 sequence is 15 residues long. V shed 4 bases, J shed 5 bases, and the junction held 7 bases outside the gene matches. CDR1 is SGDLS, CDR2 YYNGEE, per germline. CDR3 DNA: TGTGCCAGCAGCTCTCTAGCGGGGGGGCCGGACGAGCAGTACTTC. Protein sequence: CASSSLAGGPDEQYF.

The chain recombines TRBV25-1 with TRBJ1-6; D uncertain. With 7 bases removed from V and 9 bases from J, the gap between germline ends came to 10 bases. Germline CDR1 reads MGHDK; CDR2 reads SYGVNS. CDR3 length: 12 residues. DNA for the CDR3: TGTGCCAGCAACTCGGTTCTTTCACCCCTCCACTTT. Translation gives CASNSVLSPLHF.

J is TRBJ1-2 and V is TRBV28; 12 bases are shared with TRBD1. Germline V gene data show CDR1 as MDHEN and CDR2 as SYDVKM. CDR3 length equals 14 residues. V trimming: 6 bases; J trimming: 5 bases; junction bases outside the gene matches: 4. The DNA of the CDR3 is TGTGCCAGCAGGGGACAGGGGGCTAGGTATGGCTACACCTTC. Amino acid sequence: CASRGQGARYGYTF.

The chain joins TRBV18 to TRBJ1-2; no definite D call. There are 16 residues in the CDR3. CDR1 KGHSH and CDR2 LQKENI come from the germline V gene. Trimming removed 3 bases from V and 0 bases from J, with 14 bases in between. The CDR3 sequence is CASSPANQITNYGYTF. The CDR3, as DNA: TGTGCCAGCTCACCGGCAAACCAAATCACTAACTATGGCTACACCTTC. Using reference TRBV18 and TRBJ1-2 for the parts outside the CDR3, the full variable domain is NAGVMQNPRHLVRRRGQEARLRCSPMKGHSHVYWYRQLPEEGLKFMVYLQKENIIDESGMPKERFSAEFPKEGPSILRIQQVVRGDSAAYFCASSPANQITNYGYTFGSGTRLTVV.

This rearrangement joins TRBV18 to TRBJ1-5; 12 positions agree with TRBD1. The CDR3 runs to 15 residues. Trimming removed 3 bases from V and 7 bases from J; junction bases left unmatched: 4. Germline V gene sequence: CDR1 KGHSH, CDR2 LQKENI. This chain's CDR3 is CASSPGTGGWQPQHF. DNA for the CDR3: TGTGCCAGCTCACCTGGGACAGGGGGCTGGCAGCCCCAGCATTTT. The variable domain in full, with the rest retrieved from reference TRBV18 and TRBJ1-5, is NAGVMQNPRHLVRRRGQEARLRCSPMKGHSHVYWYRQLPEEGLKFMVYLQKENIIDESGMPKERFSAEFPKEGPSILRIQQVVRGDSAAYFCASSPGTGGWQPQHFGDGTRLSIL.

This chain joins TRBV19 and TRBJ2-2; tentatively, D is TRBD1 (6 bases). Deletions cut 4 bases from V and 7 bases from J, with 10 bases between. Germline V gene data show CDR1 as LNHDA and CDR2 as SQIVND (reference sequence). The CDR3 is made up of 13 amino acids. The CDR3 here is CASSTTGLGELFF. CDR3 nucleotides: TGTGCCAGTAGTACAACAGGGCTCGGGGAGCTGTTTTTT.

The chain is built from TRBV28 and TRBJ2-1, with 7 bases matching TRBD2. V lost 2 bases, J lost 4 bases, and 20 bases stayed unmatched. The CDR3 totals 20 residues. CDR1 and CDR2 from the germline V gene are MDHEN and SYDVKM. The CDR3 protein is CASSLGAGNRAGTLYNEQFF. The CDR3, as DNA: TGTGCCAGCAGTTTAGGGGCAGGCAATCGAGCGGGGACCCTTTACAATGAGCAGTTCTTC.

Comment on this clone: The junction and the germline gene differ at one end; a read error may be behind it. The chain is built from TRBV28 and TRBJ1-1; D not certain. The CDR3 consists of 14 residues. Germline V lookup: CDR1 MDHEN, CDR2 SYDVKM. CDR3 sequence (DNA): TGTGCCACCAGTATCCCCGGGAGTGGATTTGAAGCTTTCTTT. Protein: CATSIPGSGFEAFF. The full variable domain, in which reference TRBV28 and TRBJ1-1 provide the parts outside the CDR3, is DVKVTQSSRYLVKRTGEKVFLECVQDMDHENMFWYRQDPGLGLRLIYFSYDVKMKEKGDIPEGYSVSREKKERFSLILESASTNQTSMYLCATSIPGSGFEAFFGQGTRLTVV.

V is TRBV29-1 and J is TRBJ2-3; the D gene is possibly TRBD2 (6 bases). V gave up 1 base and J gave up 4 bases, with 15 bases separating them. The CDR3 runs to 15 residues. CDR1 is SQVTM, CDR2 ANQGSEA, per germline. In nucleotides, the CDR3 is TGCAGCGTTGAAGCCCGGCAGGGAGGCGCAGATACGCAGTATTTT. Amino acids: CSVEARQGGADTQYF.